This T cell receptor beta chain emerged from a study of T cell repertoires and HLA-DP antigens. The CDR3 contains 14 residues. The germline gives CDR1 SGHTA, CDR2 FQGNSA. The germline V and J ends were trimmed by 8 bases and 0 bases, with 12 bases remaining between them. Turning to this clone: Its antigen is unidentified.

Repertoires were generated with immunoSEQ multiplex PCR, while TCRdb's copy carries only in-frame clones and drops some. The sample has around 100,000 clones; around 93% are singletons. The genes are TRBV7-2 and TRBJ2-3; D call uncertain. The sequence came from a woman younger than 30 in good health and CMV-seronegative. Sample: CD4+ T cells from PBMCs. CDR3 DNA: TGTGCCAGCGGAAGGGTCGTGAGCACAGATACGCAGTATTTT. Residues: CASGRVVSTDTQYF.